This T cell receptor (beta chain) was sequenced for a study of human T cells and chemical hapten exposure. Study background: There were per-sample TCR yield variations, arising mainly from small pooled library volume differences.

V was clipped by 5 bases and J by 0 bases; unmatched bases: 7. CDR1 and CDR2 (germline): DFQATT, SNEGSKA (reference sequence). There are 15 residues in the CDR3. This clonotype was counted many times. Each cDNA molecule in the library carried unique molecular identifiers. Authors' data handling: A typical sample had 93,000 or so TCRs, with roughly 20,000 to 690,600 overall. TCRdb itself ran the 5' RACE reads through MiXCR, one entry per CDR3 protein. It is TCRdb's table, rather than the study itself, that gives the V and J calls and clone size. The data hold 120,000 to 150,000 distinct CDR3 sequences, with roughly 4.1% observed a single time. Whole blood, unfractionated, served as the material for total RNA extraction.

The chain carries TRBV20-1 and TRBJ1-5; 7 bases are shared with TRBD1. The receptor was derived from a female donor in good health. The CDR3 DNA reads TGCAGTGCTCAAGGGACAGTTTATAGCAATCAGCCCCAGCATTTT. Protein product: CSAQGTVYSNQPQHF.